Each of the 7 T cell receptor beta chains below was sequenced from the same sample in a study of shared clonotypes between healthy human individuals (dated by TCRdb to about 2020). The library was made by the immunoSEQ multiplex PCR assay. Drawn from immuneACCESS, this table holds only the in-frame rearrangements with V and J called that TCRdb kept. Clones are partly lost; checked studies trace under half to an unresolved V gene and leave the rest unexplained. In this sample the table shows around 2.1 million clones, approximately 96% of which occur a single time. The ten largest make up roughly 0.13% of the sample. The specimen sequenced was naive CD4+ T cells sorted from blood. The intended sense of this specimen's cell subset or site label: CD45RA+ positively selected. All receptors derive from a man aged 18 to 35 in good health.

The chain is built from TRBV5-6 and TRBJ1-6, with 9 bases matching TRBD1. Losses at the gene ends were 4 bases for V and 7 bases for J; bases not matched to a gene: 6. Germline V CDR1 and CDR2: SGHDT, YYEEEE. This CDR3 spans 15 amino acids. The CDR3 protein is CASSPRQGVNSPLHF. In DNA form, the CDR3 reads TGTGCCAGCAGCCCTAGACAGGGGGTGAATTCACCCCTCCACTTT.

The V gene is TRBV5-1, the J gene TRBJ2-1, with D maybe TRBD2 (6 bases). The CDR3 sequence is 15 residues long. Germline CDR1 SGHRS, CDR2 YFSETQ. With 5 bases removed from V and 0 bases from J, the gap between germline ends came to 12 bases. In DNA form, the CDR3 reads TGCGCCAGCAGGGGGGGTAGCCCCTCCTACAATGAGCAGTTCTTC. Translated: CASRGGSPSYNEQFF. Supplemented by reference TRBV5-1 and TRBJ2-1, the full variable domain reads KAGVTQTPRYLIKTRGQQVTLSCSPISGHRSVSWYQQTPGQGLQFLFEYFSETQRNKGNFPGRFSGRQFSNSRSEMNVSTLELGDSALYLCASRGGSPSYNEQFFGPGTRLTVL.

The chain joins TRBV23-1 to TRBJ2-7; D perhaps matches TRBD2 (6 bases). TRBV23-1 is identified as an open reading frame with a role that is uncertain. Trimming removed 0 bases from V and 2 bases from J, with 11 bases in between. The CDR3 consists of 15 residues. Written as DNA, the CDR3 is TGCGCCAGCAGTCAATCCCTACGACTAGCCTACGAGCAGTACTTC. As protein: CASSQSLRLAYEQYF.

V is TRBV5-1 and J is TRBJ1-4; 8 bases agree with TRBD1. Losses at the gene ends were 5 bases for V and 4 bases for J; bases not matched to a gene: 4. The CDR3 runs to 14 residues. Germline CDR1 SGHRS, CDR2 YFSETQ. The chain's CDR3 is CASRPTGVNEKLFF. CDR3 sequence (DNA): TGCGCCAGCAGACCGACAGGGGTTAATGAAAAACTGTTTTTT.

V usage is TRBV18 and J usage is TRBJ2-3, with 7 bases that match TRBD2. The germline CDR1 and CDR2 sequences are KGHSH and LQKENI. V was clipped by 2 bases and J by 3 bases; unmatched bases: 5. The CDR3 covers 15 residues. CDR3 region: CASSPTAGVTDTQYF. The CDR3 nucleotides are TGTGCCAGCTCACCAACGGCGGGAGTGACAGATACGCAGTATTTT.

About this clone: Other DNA variants within this sample encode the same CDR3. The gene calls are TRBV6-6 and TRBJ2-7, with D perhaps matching TRBD1 (5 bases). The germline V gene encodes CDR1 MNHNY and CDR2 SVGAGI (reference sequence). V gave up 6 bases and J gave up 0 bases, with 9 bases separating them. This CDR3 spans 13 amino acids. This CDR3 reads CASSRQSSYEQYF. In nucleotides, the CDR3 is TGTGCCAGCAGCCGACAGAGCTCCTACGAGCAGTACTTC.

The chain recombines TRBV11-3 with TRBJ2-2; D is undetermined. The germline V gene has CDR1 SGHNT and CDR2 YENEEA. Trimming removed 4 bases at V and 4 bases at J, with 13 bases between. The length of the CDR3 is 15 residues. The CDR3 loop reads CASSSRQDPTGELFF. The CDR3 DNA follows: TGTGCCAGCAGCTCCCGTCAGGACCCCACCGGGGAGCTGTTTTTT.